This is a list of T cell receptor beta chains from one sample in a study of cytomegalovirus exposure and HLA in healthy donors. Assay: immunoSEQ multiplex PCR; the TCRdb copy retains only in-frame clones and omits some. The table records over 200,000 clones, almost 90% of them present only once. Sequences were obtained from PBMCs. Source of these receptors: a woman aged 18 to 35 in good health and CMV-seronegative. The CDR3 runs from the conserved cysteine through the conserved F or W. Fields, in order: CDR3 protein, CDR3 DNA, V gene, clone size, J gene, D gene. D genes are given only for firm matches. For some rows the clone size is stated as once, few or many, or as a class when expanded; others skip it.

CASSEARLAGTYEQYF TGTGCCAGCAGTGAAGCACGACTAGCGGGAACCTACGAGCAGTACTTC TRBV6-1 . TRBJ2-7 TRBD2
CASSLDGNSGNTIYF TGTGCCAGCAGCTTAGATGGCAACTCTGGAAACACCATATATTTT TRBV7-2 . TRBJ1-3 .
CASSLQGLYGYTF TGTGCCAGCAGTTTACAAGGACTCTATGGCTACACCTTC TRBV27 . TRBJ1-2 .
CASSLNNEQFF TGTGCCAGCAGCCTAAACAATGAGCAGTTCTTC TRBV6-5 . TRBJ2-1 .
CSVGLLAGNYEQYF TGCAGCGTTGGCTTACTAGCGGGCAACTACGAGCAGTACTTC TRBV29-1 once TRBJ2-7 TRBD2
CASSYSADSNQPQHF TGTGCCAGCAGTTACTCGGCAGATAGCAATCAGCCCCAGCATTTT TRBV6-5 . TRBJ1-5 .
CASSPGTSMNTEAFF TGTGCCAGCAGCCCGGGGACAAGTATGAACACTGAAGCTTTCTTT TRBV7-9 . TRBJ1-1 .
CASRLYPRSAGDQETQYF TGTGCAAGTCGCTTATATCCCCGTTCAGCGGGAGACCAAGAGACCCAGTACTTC TRBV12-2 . TRBJ2-5 .
CASSFQKGRQGGEKLFF TGTGCCAGCAGTTTCCAAAAGGGAAGACAGGGGGGTGAAAAACTGTTTTTT TRBV28 . TRBJ1-4 TRBD1
CSANYGETQYF TGCAGTGCTAACTATGGAGAGACCCAGTACTTC TRBV20-1 . TRBJ2-5 .
CASSPGGGYEQYF TGTGCCAGTAGTCCGGGAGGCGGCTACGAGCAGTACTTC TRBV19 few TRBJ2-7 TRBD2
CASRGQGAFHSGYEQYF TGTGCCAGCAGGGGACAGGGGGCGTTTCATTCGGGCTACGAGCAGTACTTC TRBV2 . TRBJ2-7 TRBD1
CASTLTGGGDGYTF TGCGCCAGTACACTAACAGGGGGTGGCGATGGCTACACCTTC TRBV5-1 . TRBJ1-2 TRBD1
CASSMGGTVDEKLFF TGTGCCAGTAGTATGGGCGGGACAGTAGATGAAAAACTGTTTTTT TRBV19 . TRBJ1-4 TRBD1
CASSDLPSGQWEAFF TGTGCCAGCAGCGATCTCCCCTCGGGACAATGGGAAGCTTTCTTT TRBV7-9 . TRBJ1-1 .
CASSPPGRGLWDTQYF TGTGCCAGCAGTCCCCCCGGCAGGGGGCTGTGGGATACGCAGTATTTT TRBV28 . TRBJ2-3 TRBD1
CSATGGETQYF TGCAGTGCGACAGGGGGCGAGACCCAGTACTTC TRBV20-1 . TRBJ2-5 TRBD1
CASSLGTSGSRVWVEQFF TGCGCCAGCAGCTTGGGCACTAGCGGGAGTCGTGTGTGGGTTGAGCAGTTCTTC TRBV5-1 . TRBJ2-1 TRBD2
CASSLELAGGLEQYF TGTGCCAGCAGCTTGGAATTAGCGGGAGGTCTCGAGCAGTACTTC TRBV5-6 . TRBJ2-7 TRBD2
CASSTEGVWYEQYF TGTGCCAGTAGTACCGAGGGAGTATGGTACGAGCAGTACTTC TRBV19 . TRBJ2-7 .
CASKTGGNNEQFF TGTGCCAGTAAGACAGGGGGTAACAATGAGCAGTTCTTC TRBV19 . TRBJ2-1 TRBD1
CASSEQGTSYNEQFF TGTGCCAGCAGTGAACAGGGCACCTCCTACAATGAGCAGTTCTTC TRBV6-1 . TRBJ2-1 .
CASSQFGGGSGNEQFF TGCGCCAGCAGCCAGTTCGGCGGGGGGTCAGGCAATGAGCAGTTCTTC TRBV4-1 . TRBJ2-1 TRBD2
CASSLRQGAFHEQYF TGTGCCAGCAGCTTACGACAGGGCGCTTTCCACGAGCAGTACTTC TRBV7-3 . TRBJ2-7 TRBD1
CASSLFLRGAYEQYF TGTGCCAGCAGTTTATTTCTGCGGGGAGCCTACGAGCAGTACTTC TRBV28 . TRBJ2-7 .
CASSQGTGQSQPQHF TGTGCCAGCAGCCAGGGGACAGGGCAAAGTCAGCCCCAGCATTTT TRBV5-4 . TRBJ1-5 TRBD1
CSVEKPGANVLTF TGCAGCGTTGAAAAGCCTGGGGCCAACGTCCTGACTTTC TRBV29-1 . TRBJ2-6 .
CASSFSRADTQYF TGTGCCAGCAGCTTCTCCAGGGCGGATACGCAGTATTTT TRBV5-8 . TRBJ2-3 .
CASSQIPGQLYEQYF TGCGCCAGCAGCCAGATCCCGGGACAGCTATACGAGCAGTACTTC TRBV4-1 . TRBJ2-7 TRBD1
CASGGATDTQYF TGTGCCAGCGGGGGGGCAACAGATACGCAGTATTTT TRBV27 . TRBJ2-3 .
CASKDRGFGEQYF TGTGCCAGCAAGGACAGGGGGTTTGGCGAGCAGTACTTC TRBV28 once TRBJ2-7 TRBD1
CASSLGGREQYF TGTGCCAGCAGCTTAGGGGGCCGGGAGCAGTACTTC TRBV11-2 . TRBJ2-7 .
CASSQGDRRTSTDTQYF TGCGCCAGCAGCCAAGGAGACAGGAGAACAAGCACAGATACGCAGTATTTT TRBV4-3 . TRBJ2-3 .
CASSFDASGRPGELFF TGTGCCAGCAGCTTCGATGCTAGCGGGAGACCCGGGGAGCTGTTTTTT TRBV11-3 once TRBJ2-2 TRBD2
CAISDVRASGANVLTF TGTGCCATCAGTGATGTCAGGGCGTCAGGGGCCAACGTCCTGACTTTC TRBV10-3 . TRBJ2-6 .
CASRSGRRTDTQYF TGTGCCAGCAGGAGCGGGAGAAGGACAGATACGCAGTATTTT TRBV27 . TRBJ2-3 TRBD2
CASSWRGTGSSYEQYF TGCGCCAGCAGCTGGAGGGGGACAGGGAGCTCCTACGAGCAGTACTTC TRBV5-1 few TRBJ2-7 TRBD1
CASSQDRVLAGVGETQYF TGCGCCAGCAGCCAAGATCGGGTTCTAGCGGGAGTCGGAGAGACCCAGTACTTC TRBV4-3 . TRBJ2-5 TRBD2
CAISESPGGGPGNTIYF TGTGCCATCAGTGAGTCACCCGGCGGGGGACCTGGGAACACCATATATTTT TRBV10-3 . TRBJ1-3 .
CASSPHVGGSSTGELFF TGCGCCAGCAGCCCCCATGTGGGCGGGAGTTCCACCGGGGAGCTGTTTTTT TRBV4-3 once TRBJ2-2 TRBD2
CASSLALAGVDTQYF TGTGCCAGCAGTTTAGCCCTAGCGGGGGTGGATACGCAGTATTTT TRBV27 . TRBJ2-3 TRBD2
CASSRFFNQDRPQGEKLFF TGTGCCAGCTCACGGTTTTTCAATCAGGACAGGCCCCAGGGTGAAAAACTGTTTTTT TRBV18 . TRBJ1-4 TRBD1
CASSKSAATTYEQYF TGTGCCAGCAGCAAGTCTGCGGCTACCACCTACGAGCAGTACTTC TRBV9 . TRBJ2-7 .
CASSYSGGPYEQYF TGTGCCAGCAGTTACTCAGGGGGTCCCTACGAGCAGTACTTC TRBV6-6 once TRBJ2-7 .
CASSYWGLGTDTQYF TGTGCCAGCAGTTACTGGGGACTAGGAACAGATACGCAGTATTTT TRBV6-5 . TRBJ2-3 TRBD2
CASSLVGVGKTEAFF TGTGCCAGCAGCTTAGTAGGGGTAGGTAAAACTGAAGCTTTCTTT TRBV11-2 . TRBJ1-1 .